The rows below give T cell receptor beta chains drawn from one sample of a study of T cells after yellow fever vaccination. One entry per CDR3 protein, called by TCRdb with MiXCR from the 5' RACE reads. The sample lists tens of thousands of distinct CDR3 sequences, less than 8.5% occurring once. The source material was CD8+ T cells not binding an NS4B(214-222) dextramer, sorted from PBMCs, sampled about 41 days after the first yellow fever vaccination. These receptors all come from a young man who received the YFV17D yellow fever vaccine. The CDR3 runs from the conserved cysteine through the conserved F or W. D genes are given only for firm matches. Rows give clone size only sometimes, using once, few, many, or a class for an expanded clone.

D gene: TRBD1
V gene: TRBV29-1
J gene: TRBJ1-2
clone size: few
CDR3 DNA: TGCAGCGTTGATAATCTGACAGGGGGCGCCCCGGATGGCTACACCTTC
CDR3 protein: CSVDNLTGGAPDGYTF

D gene: NA
V gene: TRBV7-2
J gene: TRBJ2-4
clone size: NA
CDR3 DNA: TGTGCCAGCAGCTTACCGGGCTACATTCAGTACTTC
CDR3 protein: CASSLPGYIQYF

D gene: TRBD1
V gene: TRBV20-1
J gene: TRBJ1-6
clone size: many
CDR3 DNA: TGCAGTGCTAGAGAACGGGACAGCTTCTATAATTCACCCCTCCACTTT
CDR3 protein: CSARERDSFYNSPLHF

D gene: NA
V gene: TRBV15
J gene: TRBJ2-3
clone size: many
CDR3 DNA: TGTGCCACCAGCAGAGACCCGCCCGGACTTTTCTCCACAGATACGCAGTATTTT
CDR3 protein: CATSRDPPGLFSTDTQYF

D gene: NA
V gene: TRBV29-1
J gene: TRBJ2-7
clone size: many
CDR3 DNA: TGCAGCGCTCCCCAAGGGGGCGAGCAGTACTTC
CDR3 protein: CSAPQGGEQYF

D gene: TRBD1
V gene: TRBV5-5
J gene: TRBJ2-1
clone size: NA
CDR3 DNA: TGTGCCAGCAGCCCATTCCAAGGACAGGCGCTTCATGAGCAGTTCTTC
CDR3 protein: CASSPFQGQALHEQFF

D gene: NA
V gene: TRBV12-3/TRBV12-4
J gene: TRBJ1-5
clone size: many
CDR3 DNA: TGTGCCAGCAGTTCAAGGGGGAGCAATCAGCCCCAGCATTTT
CDR3 protein: CASSSRGSNQPQHF

D gene: NA
V gene: TRBV12-3/TRBV12-4
J gene: TRBJ1-5
clone size: NA
CDR3 DNA: TGTGCCAGCAGTCCTTCGGGGGGAAGACAGCCCCAGCATTTT
CDR3 protein: CASSPSGGRQPQHF

D gene: NA
V gene: TRBV29-1
J gene: TRBJ1-2
clone size: many
CDR3 DNA: TGCAGCGTCGGGACTAACTATGGCTACACCTTC
CDR3 protein: CSVGTNYGYTF

D gene: NA
V gene: TRBV7-9
J gene: TRBJ1-2
clone size: NA
CDR3 DNA: TGTGCCAGCAGCCCGGGCTTCATGGATGGCTACACCTTC
CDR3 protein: CASSPGFMDGYTF

D gene: NA
V gene: TRBV30
J gene: TRBJ2-7
clone size: few
CDR3 DNA: TGTGCCTGGAGGGCCGGGCAAGTCGGCGAGCAGTACTTC
CDR3 protein: CAWRAGQVGEQYF

D gene: NA
V gene: TRBV6-5
J gene: TRBJ1-4
clone size: NA
CDR3 DNA: TGTGCCAGCAGTTACTTCCTAGGTGGGGAAAAACTGTTTTTT
CDR3 protein: CASSYFLGGEKLFF

D gene: TRBD2
V gene: TRBV20-1
J gene: TRBJ2-3
clone size: NA
CDR3 DNA: TGCAGTGCTGAGTGGACTAGCGGGGGCCCCACAGATACGCAGTATTTT
CDR3 protein: CSAEWTSGGPTDTQYF

D gene: NA
V gene: TRBV3-1
J gene: TRBJ2-7
clone size: many
CDR3 DNA: TGTGCCAGCAGCCAAGATGGCAACTACGAGCAGTACTTC
CDR3 protein: CASSQDGNYEQYF

D gene: NA
V gene: TRBV5-1
J gene: TRBJ1-1
clone size: NA
CDR3 DNA: TGCGCCGGCAGCTTGGGTGGCACTGAAGCTTTCTTT
CDR3 protein: CAGSLGGTEAFF

D gene: NA
V gene: TRBV27
J gene: TRBJ2-7
clone size: many
CDR3 DNA: TGTGCCAGCAGTTTCTCAGGGGCCGAGCAGTACTTC
CDR3 protein: CASSFSGAEQYF

D gene: TRBD1
V gene: TRBV13
J gene: TRBJ1-1
clone size: many
CDR3 DNA: TGTGCCAGCAGTTCCCCCCAGGGGGGGACTGAAGCTTTCTTT
CDR3 protein: CASSSPQGGTEAFF

D gene: NA
V gene: TRBV5-1
J gene: TRBJ2-1
clone size: few
CDR3 DNA: TGCGCCAGCAGCCCCCCCTCGGCGGGCAACTACAATGAGCAGTTCTTC
CDR3 protein: CASSPPSAGNYNEQFF

D gene: NA
V gene: TRBV5-5
J gene: TRBJ2-6
clone size: few
CDR3 DNA: TGTGCCAGCAGCTTCGGAGGTGGCTCTGGGGCCAACGTCCTGACTTTC
CDR3 protein: CASSFGGGSGANVLTF

D gene: NA
V gene: TRBV12-3/TRBV12-4
J gene: TRBJ2-1
clone size: many
CDR3 DNA: TGTGCCAGCAGTTTATTCGGGACTGGTAGTCACAATGAGCAGTTCTTC
CDR3 protein: CASSLFGTGSHNEQFF

D gene: TRBD1
V gene: TRBV12-3/TRBV12-4
J gene: TRBJ2-3
clone size: few
CDR3 DNA: TGTGCCAGCAGTTTGCGGGACAGGTACACAGATACGCAGTATTTT
CDR3 protein: CASSLRDRYTDTQYF

D gene: TRBD2
V gene: TRBV19
J gene: TRBJ2-5
clone size: NA
CDR3 DNA: TGTGCCAGTAGTATGACTAGCGGGGGGCTTACAACCCAGTACTTC
CDR3 protein: CASSMTSGGLTTQYF

D gene: NA
V gene: TRBV4-1
J gene: TRBJ1-2
clone size: NA
CDR3 DNA: TGCGCCAGCAGCCAAGATCATGAGGGCATAACTTCCTGGGGCTACACCTTC
CDR3 protein: CASSQDHEGITSWGYTF

D gene: NA
V gene: TRBV9
J gene: TRBJ1-4
clone size: few
CDR3 DNA: TGTGCCAGCAGCGTAGCGGCCAGGGAGGTGGAGAAACTGTTTTTT
CDR3 protein: CASSVAAREVEKLFF

D gene: NA
V gene: TRBV7-2
J gene: TRBJ2-5
clone size: NA
CDR3 DNA: TGTGCCAGCAGCTTTTACTCCGGGCAAGAGACCCAGTACTTC
CDR3 protein: CASSFYSGQETQYF

D gene: TRBD1
V gene: TRBV20-1
J gene: TRBJ2-2
clone size: NA
CDR3 DNA: TGCAGTGCGGTCCGGGACAGAAACACCGGGGAGCTGTTTTTT
CDR3 protein: CSAVRDRNTGELFF

D gene: NA
V gene: TRBV7-6
J gene: TRBJ2-7
clone size: NA
CDR3 DNA: TGTGCCAGCAGCTTAACGAGCTCCTACGAGCAGTACTTC
CDR3 protein: CASSLTSSYEQYF